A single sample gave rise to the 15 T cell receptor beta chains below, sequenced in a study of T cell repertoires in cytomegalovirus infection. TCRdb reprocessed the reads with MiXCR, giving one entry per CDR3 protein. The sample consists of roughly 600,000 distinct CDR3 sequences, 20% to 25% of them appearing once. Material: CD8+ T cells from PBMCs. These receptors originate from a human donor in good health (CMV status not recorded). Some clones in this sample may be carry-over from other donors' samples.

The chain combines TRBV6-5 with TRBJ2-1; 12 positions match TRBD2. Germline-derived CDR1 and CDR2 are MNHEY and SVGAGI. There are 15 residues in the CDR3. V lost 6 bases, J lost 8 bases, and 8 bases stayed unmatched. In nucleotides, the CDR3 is TGTGCCAGCAGGCCCGGACTAGCGGGGAAAGATGAGCAGTTCTTC. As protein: CASRPGLAGKDEQFF.

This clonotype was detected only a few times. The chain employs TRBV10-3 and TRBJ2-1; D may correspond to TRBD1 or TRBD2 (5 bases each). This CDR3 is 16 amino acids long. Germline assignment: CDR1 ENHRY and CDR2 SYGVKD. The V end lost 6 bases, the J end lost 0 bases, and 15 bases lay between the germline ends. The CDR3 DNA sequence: TGTGCCATCAGCGACGTGGGACCGACCTCCTACAATGAGCAGTTCTTC. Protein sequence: CAISDVGPTSYNEQFF.

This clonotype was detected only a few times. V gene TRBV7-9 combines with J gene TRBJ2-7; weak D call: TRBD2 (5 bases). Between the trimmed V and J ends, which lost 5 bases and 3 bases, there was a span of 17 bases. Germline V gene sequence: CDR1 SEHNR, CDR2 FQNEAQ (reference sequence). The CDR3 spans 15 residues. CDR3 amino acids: CASSPTTSGNYEQYF. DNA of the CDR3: TGTGCCAGCAGCCCAACGACTTCGGGGAACTACGAGCAGTACTTC.

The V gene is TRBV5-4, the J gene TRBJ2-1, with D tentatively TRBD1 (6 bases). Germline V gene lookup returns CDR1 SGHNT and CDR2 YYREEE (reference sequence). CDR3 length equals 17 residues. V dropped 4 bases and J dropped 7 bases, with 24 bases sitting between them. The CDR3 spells CASSRVLVTGKWNEQFF. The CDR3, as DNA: TGTGCCAGCAGCCGCGTTCTGGTCACAGGGAAGTGGAATGAGCAGTTCTTC. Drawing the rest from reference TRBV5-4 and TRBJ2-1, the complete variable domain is ETGVTQSPTHLIKTRGQQVTLRCSSQSGHNTVSWYQQALGQGPQFIFQYYREEENGRGNFPPRFSGLQFPNYSSELNVNALELDDSALYLCASSRVLVTGKWNEQFFGPGTRLTVL.

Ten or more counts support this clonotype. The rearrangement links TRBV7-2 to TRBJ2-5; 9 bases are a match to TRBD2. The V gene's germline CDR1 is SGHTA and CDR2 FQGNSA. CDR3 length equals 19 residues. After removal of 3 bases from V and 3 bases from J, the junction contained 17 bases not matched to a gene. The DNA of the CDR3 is TGTGCCAGCAGCTTGAGGCCCGGTTCAAGCGGGGGGTCGAAAGAGACCCAGTACTTC. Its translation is CASSLRPGSSGGSKETQYF.

The CDR3 bases are TGCAGTGCTCGGACAGATAGCTCCTATAATTCACCCCTCCACTTT. It codes for CSARTDSSYNSPLHF. The rearrangement uses TRBV20-1 and TRBJ1-6, with TRBD1 as a possible D gene (6 bases). Germline-derived CDR1 and CDR2 are DFQATT and SNEGSKA (reference sequence). The CDR3 has 15 residues. Trimming pared 5 bases from V and 0 bases from J, leaving 11 bases between.

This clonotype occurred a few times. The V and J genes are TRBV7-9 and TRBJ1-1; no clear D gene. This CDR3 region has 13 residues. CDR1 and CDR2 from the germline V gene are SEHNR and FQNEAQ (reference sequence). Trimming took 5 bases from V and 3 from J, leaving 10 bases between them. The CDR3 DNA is TGTGCCAGCAGCCCCCCCCCGGACACTGAAGCTTTCTTT. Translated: CASSPPPDTEAFF.

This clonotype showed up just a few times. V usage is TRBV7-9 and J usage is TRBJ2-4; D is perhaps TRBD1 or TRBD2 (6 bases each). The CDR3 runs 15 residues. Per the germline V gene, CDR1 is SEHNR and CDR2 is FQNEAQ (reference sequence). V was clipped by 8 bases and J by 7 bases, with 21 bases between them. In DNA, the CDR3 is TGTGCCAGCGGTTGGCCGGGGGACACGTCGAACATTCAGTACTTC. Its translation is CASGWPGDTSNIQYF.

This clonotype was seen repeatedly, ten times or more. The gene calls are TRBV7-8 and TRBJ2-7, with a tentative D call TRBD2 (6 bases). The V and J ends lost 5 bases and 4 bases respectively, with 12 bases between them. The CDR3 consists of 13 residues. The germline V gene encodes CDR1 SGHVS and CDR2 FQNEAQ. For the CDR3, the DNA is TGTGCCAGCAGCGAGTCCGGGGGATACGAGCAGTACTTC. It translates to CASSESGGYEQYF.

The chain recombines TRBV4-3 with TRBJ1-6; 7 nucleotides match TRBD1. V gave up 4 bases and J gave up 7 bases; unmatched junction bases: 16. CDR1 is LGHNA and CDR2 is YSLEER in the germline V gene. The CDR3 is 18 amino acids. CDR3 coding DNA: TGCGCCAGCAGCCCCGCACAGGGGTTTGAGGATAAGAATTCACCCCTCCACTTT. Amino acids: CASSPAQGFEDKNSPLHF.

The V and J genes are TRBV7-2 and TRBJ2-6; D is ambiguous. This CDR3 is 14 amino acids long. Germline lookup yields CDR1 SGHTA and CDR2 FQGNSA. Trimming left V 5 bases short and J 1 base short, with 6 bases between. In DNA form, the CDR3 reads TGTGCCAGCAGCGACCTGTCTGGGGCCAACGTCCTGACTTTC. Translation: CASSDLSGANVLTF.

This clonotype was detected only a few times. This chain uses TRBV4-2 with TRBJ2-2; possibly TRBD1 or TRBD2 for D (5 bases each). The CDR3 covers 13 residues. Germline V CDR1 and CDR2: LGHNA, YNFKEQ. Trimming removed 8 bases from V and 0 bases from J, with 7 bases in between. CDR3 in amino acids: CASWGTNTGELFF. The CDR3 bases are TGTGCCAGCTGGGGGACGAACACCGGGGAGCTGTTTTTT.

CDR3 amino acids: CASSYSGLGRNEQFF. CDR3 bases: TGTGCCAGCAGTTACTCAGGTTTAGGGCGAAATGAGCAGTTCTTC. This chain uses TRBV6-2 or TRBV6-3 with TRBJ2-1; D not resolved. CDR1 is MNHEY, CDR2 SVGEGT, per germline. CDR3 length: 15 residues. Trimming removed 0 bases from V and 7 bases from J, with 13 bases in between.

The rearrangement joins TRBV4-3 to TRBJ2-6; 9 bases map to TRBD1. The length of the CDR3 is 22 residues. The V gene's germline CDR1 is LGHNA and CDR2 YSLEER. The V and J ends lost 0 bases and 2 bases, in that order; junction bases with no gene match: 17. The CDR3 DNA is TGCGCCAGCAGCCAAGATGGGGGGTACCTCCGGGACAGGGCCCCTGGGGCCAACGTCCTGACTTTC. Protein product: CASSQDGGYLRDRAPGANVLTF.

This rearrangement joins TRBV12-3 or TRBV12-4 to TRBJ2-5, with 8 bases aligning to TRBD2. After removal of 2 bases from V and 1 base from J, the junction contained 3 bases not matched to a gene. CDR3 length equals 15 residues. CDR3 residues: CASSLIGGVQETQYF. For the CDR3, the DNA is TGTGCCAGCAGTTTAATCGGGGGGGTCCAAGAGACCCAGTACTTC.